The 20 T cell receptor beta chains below were found in one sample sequenced in a study of blood T cell repertoires in COVID-19. Clones were read by immunoSEQ multiplex PCR, and TCRdb kept only the in-frame ones, dropping some. This sample has around 340,000 clones; 83% occur once, and the top ten carry approximately 3%. The sequenced sample was peripheral blood. The receptors shown here come from a man aged 25 to 40 with active or convalescent COVID-19.

The J gene is TRBJ2-3, the V gene TRBV7-9; D unresolved. The CDR3 sequence is 13 residues long. The V gene lost 4 bases and the J gene lost 6 bases, with 11 bases spanning the gap. The V gene's germline CDR1 is SEHNR and CDR2 FQNEAQ (reference sequence). CDR3 region: CASSSSTGDTQYF. CDR3 bases: TGTGCCAGCAGCTCCTCGACTGGGGATACGCAGTATTTT.

As DNA, the CDR3 is TGCAGCACGACAGGAGCGGGAGGGTTCACAGATACGCAGTATTTT. Translating gives CSTTGAGGFTDTQYF. The chain uses TRBV29-1 and TRBJ2-3; TRBD2 matches at 10 bases. The junction had 10 bases not matched to a gene; V was cut back by 8 bases and J by 2 bases. From germline, CDR1 is SQVTM and CDR2 ANQGSEA. There are 15 residues in the CDR3.

V usage is TRBV10-2 and J usage is TRBJ2-5; D is unclear. V lost 0 bases and J 7 bases, leaving 9 bases between the germline ends. Germline loops: CDR1 WSHSY, CDR2 SAAADI. The CDR3 length is 13 residues. The DNA of the CDR3 is TGCGCCAGCAGTGAGTCGATGCCGGGGACCCAGTACTTC. It yields the protein CASSESMPGTQYF.

This sequence joins TRBV6-5 and TRBJ1-2; no clear D. The CDR3 spans 15 residues. CDR1 is MNHEY and CDR2 is SVGAGI in the germline V gene. Trimming shortened V by 5 bases and J by 0 bases, and 13 bases separated the two germline ends. CDR3 coding DNA: TGTGCCAGCAGTAACCGACGGAGATCTAACTATGGCTACACCTTC. Its translation: CASSNRRRSNYGYTF.

This chain joins TRBV15 and TRBJ2-7; D is ambiguous. CDR1 LNHNV and CDR2 YYDKDF come from the germline V gene (reference sequence). The CDR3 runs 13 residues. V shed 5 bases and J shed 4 bases, with 12 bases lying between them. This CDR3 is CATSAQLRYEQYF. In DNA form, the CDR3 reads TGTGCCACCAGCGCTCAATTGAGATACGAGCAGTACTTC.

The chain recombines TRBV18 with TRBJ1-2, with TRBD1 matching 7 bases. The CDR3 is 14 residues long. V lost 0 bases, J lost 8 bases, and 6 bases stayed unmatched. The germline CDR1 and CDR2 sequences are KGHSH and LQKENI. CDR3 region: CASSPPATGWGYTF. CDR3 bases: TGTGCCAGCTCACCACCGGCGACAGGGTGGGGCTACACCTTC.

This chain connects TRBV11-3 to TRBJ1-1; weak D call: TRBD1 (6 bases). V was pared by 3 bases and J by 11 bases, with 16 bases between. Per the germline V gene, CDR1 is SGHNT and CDR2 is YENEEA. The CDR3 is made up of 13 amino acids. The CDR3 spells CASSLGSTGLAFF. The CDR3 nucleotides read TGTGCCAGCAGCTTGGGATCAACAGGGTTGGCTTTCTTT.

Concerning this clone itself: Mismatch with germline at one junction end may stem from a read error. This chain joins TRBV18 and TRBJ2-5; 9 positions agree with TRBD1. The CDR3 runs 16 residues. Germline loops: CDR1 KGHSH, CDR2 LQKENI. CDR3 DNA: TGTGCCAGCTCACCTGCGGGACAGGGCGCGTCATCCTTATCCCACTTC. The encoded protein is CASSPAGQGASSLSHF.

The CDR3 coding sequence is TGTGCCAGCAGCTTAACCCACGGGACAGACGACTATGGCTACACCTTC. Protein sequence: CASSLTHGTDDYGYTF. The genes are TRBV7-3 and TRBJ1-2, with 7 nucleotides matching TRBD1. The CDR3 totals 16 residues. Trimming took 0 bases from V and 3 from J; bases not matched to a gene: 7. Per germline, CDR1 SGHTA and CDR2 FQGTGA.

This chain connects TRBV28 to TRBJ2-1; TRBD2 agrees at 9 bases. Losses at the gene ends were 5 bases for V and 14 bases for J; bases not matched to a gene: 10. Per the germline V gene, CDR1 is MDHEN and CDR2 is SYDVKM. CDR3 size: 13 residues. The DNA for the CDR3 is TGTGCCAGCAGTCAACATTCTAGCGGGATAGAGTTCTTC. It specifies CASSQHSSGIEFF.

The V gene is TRBV4-1, the J gene TRBJ2-3, with a weak D call TRBD1 (7 bases). The CDR3 spans 15 residues. Per the germline V gene, CDR1 is MGHRA and CDR2 is YSYEKL. V gave up 8 bases and J gave up 2 bases, with 17 bases separating them. Written as DNA, the CDR3 is TGCGCCAGCGGCAGGGGGGATCAAGACACAGATACGCAGTATTTT. Protein sequence: CASGRGDQDTDTQYF.

This sequence joins TRBV7-2 and TRBJ2-5; 9 bases agree with TRBD2. The length of the CDR3 is 15 residues. CDR1 is SGHTA, CDR2 FQGNSA, per germline. V was clipped by 10 bases and J by 4 bases; unmatched bases: 13. DNA for the CDR3: TGTGCCACCTGGCCGGCGGGAGGGAGGGGAGAGACCCAGTACTTC. This encodes CATWPAGGRGETQYF.

CDR3 nucleotide sequence: TGCGCCAGCAGCTCGACTGGATACCGAACCCAGTACTTC. This sequence encodes CASSSTGYRTQYF. The chain recombines TRBV5-1 with TRBJ2-5, with D uncertain. Trimming took 3 bases from V and 8 from J, leaving 14 bases between them. This CDR3 is 13 amino acids long. Germline values: CDR1 SGHRS, CDR2 YFSETQ.

The V and J genes are TRBV18 and TRBJ2-3; no clear D. Trimming took 2 bases from V and 0 from J, leaving 9 bases between them. Germline V gene lookup returns CDR1 KGHSH and CDR2 LQKENI. The CDR3 is 15 amino acids. Here the CDR3 DNA reads TGTGCCAGCTCACCATCTTCGGTGAGCACAGATACGCAGTATTTT. Its translation is CASSPSSVSTDTQYF.

The CDR3 spells CSTQAGVNQPQHF. In DNA, the CDR3 is TGCAGCACTCAAGCCGGGGTAAATCAGCCCCAGCATTTT. The chain joins TRBV29-1 to TRBJ1-5; no clear D gene. This CDR3 is built from 13 residues. V lost 8 bases, J lost 4 bases, and 15 bases lay in between. Germline V gene sequence: CDR1 SQVTM, CDR2 ANQGSEA.

The rearrangement joins TRBV28 to TRBJ1-5; tentatively, D is TRBD1 (5 bases). This CDR3 comprises 16 residues. CDR1 MDHEN and CDR2 SYDVKM come from the germline V gene. V was clipped by 5 bases and J by 4 bases, with 18 bases between them. In DNA form, the CDR3 reads TGTGCCAGCAGTCCCTCTCCGAAACGGACAAATCAGCCCCAGCATTTT. Translation gives CASSPSPKRTNQPQHF.

Only a few counts were recorded for this clone. The V and J genes are TRBV2 and TRBJ2-1; D may be TRBD2 (7 bases). Germline V CDR1 and CDR2: SNHLY, FYNNEI. The CDR3 length is 15 residues. V was pared by 4 bases and J by 9 bases, with 19 bases between. The CDR3 nucleotides read TGTGCCAGCAGTGCGGAGGGGGGGTCCCTTACTGAGCAGTTCTTC. It yields the protein CASSAEGGSLTEQFF.

In this sample, this clone turned up a few times. V is TRBV5-1 and J is TRBJ1-1; 8 bases are a match to TRBD1. Germline V gene data show CDR1 as SGHRS and CDR2 as YFSETQ. The CDR3 extends over 15 amino acids. The junction had 6 bases not matched to a gene; V was cut back by 4 bases and J by 1 base. The CDR3 nucleotides are TGCGCCAGCAGCGTCAGACAGGGGCAGAACACTGAAGCTTTCTTT. Translating gives CASSVRQGQNTEAFF.

The V call is TRBV6-5, the J call TRBJ2-7; 8 bases are a match to TRBD2. The J segment lost 2 bases and the V segment lost 0 bases, leaving 3 bases of the junction unmatched. CDR1 MNHEY and CDR2 SVGAGI come from the germline V gene. This CDR3 has 15 residues. In DNA form, the CDR3 reads TGTGCCAGCAGTTACTCCCCCGGGGGGGCCTACGAGCAGTACTTC. The encoded protein is CASSYSPGGAYEQYF.

Many counts were recorded for this clone. V and J are TRBV7-6 and TRBJ2-1; perhaps TRBD1 as D (6 bases). The germline CDR1 and CDR2 sequences are SGHVS and FNYEAQ. V lost 2 bases and J lost 7, with 9 bases in between. The CDR3 loop spans 13 amino acids. As DNA, the CDR3 is TGTGCCAGCAGCTTATTACAGGGAAATGAGCAGTTCTTC. Its protein product is CASSLLQGNEQFF.